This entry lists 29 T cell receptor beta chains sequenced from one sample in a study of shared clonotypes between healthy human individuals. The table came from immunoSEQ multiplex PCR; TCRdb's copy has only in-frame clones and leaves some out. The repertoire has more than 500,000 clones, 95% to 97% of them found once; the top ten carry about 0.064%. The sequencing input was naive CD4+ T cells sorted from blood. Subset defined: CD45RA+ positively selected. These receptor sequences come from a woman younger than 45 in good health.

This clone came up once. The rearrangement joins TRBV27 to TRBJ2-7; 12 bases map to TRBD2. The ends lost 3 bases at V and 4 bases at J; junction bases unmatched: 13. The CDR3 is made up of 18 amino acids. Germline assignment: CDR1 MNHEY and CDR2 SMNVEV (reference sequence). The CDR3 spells CASSLTIPSGTSGYEQYF. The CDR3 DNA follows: TGTGCCAGCAGTTTGACTATCCCATCCGGGACTAGCGGGTACGAGCAGTACTTC.

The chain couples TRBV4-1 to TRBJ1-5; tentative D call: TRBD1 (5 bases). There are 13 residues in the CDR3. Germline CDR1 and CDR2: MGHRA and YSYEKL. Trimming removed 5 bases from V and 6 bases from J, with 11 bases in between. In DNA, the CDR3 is TGCGCCAGCAGCACTCCAGGGTTTCAGCCCCAGCATTTT. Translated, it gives CASSTPGFQPQHF.

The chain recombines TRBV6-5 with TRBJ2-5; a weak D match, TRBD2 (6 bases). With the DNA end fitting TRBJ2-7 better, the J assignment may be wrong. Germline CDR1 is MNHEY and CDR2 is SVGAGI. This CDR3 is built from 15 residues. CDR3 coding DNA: TGTGCCAGCAGGCCTCGCGGCGGGGAGGCCTACGAGCAGTACTTC. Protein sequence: CASRPRGGEAYEQYF.

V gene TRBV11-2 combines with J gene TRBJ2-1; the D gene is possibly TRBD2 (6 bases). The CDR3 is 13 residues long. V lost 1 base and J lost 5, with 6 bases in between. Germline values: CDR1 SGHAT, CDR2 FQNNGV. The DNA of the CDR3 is TGTGCCAGCAGCTTAGGACTAGACAATGAGCAGTTCTTC. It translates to CASSLGLDNEQFF. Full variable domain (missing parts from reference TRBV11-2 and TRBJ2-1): EAGVAQSPRYKIIEKRQSVAFWCNPISGHATLYWYQQILGQGPKLLIQFQNNGVVDDSQLPKDRFSAERLKGVDSTLKIQPAKLEDSAVYLCASSLGLDNEQFFGPGTRLTVL.

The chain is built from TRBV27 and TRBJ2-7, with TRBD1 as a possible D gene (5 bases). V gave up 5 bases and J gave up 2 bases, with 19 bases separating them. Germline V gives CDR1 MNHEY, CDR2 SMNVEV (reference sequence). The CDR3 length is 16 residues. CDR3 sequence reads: CASSPPFREGAYEQYF. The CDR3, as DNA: TGTGCCAGCAGTCCCCCGTTCAGGGAAGGCGCCTACGAGCAGTACTTC.

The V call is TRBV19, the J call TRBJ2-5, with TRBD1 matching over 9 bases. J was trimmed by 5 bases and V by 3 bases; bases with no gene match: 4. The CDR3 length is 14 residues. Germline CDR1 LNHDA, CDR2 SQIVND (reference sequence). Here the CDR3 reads CASSIIQGAETQYF. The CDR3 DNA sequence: TGTGCCAGTAGTATCATACAGGGGGCCGAGACCCAGTACTTC.

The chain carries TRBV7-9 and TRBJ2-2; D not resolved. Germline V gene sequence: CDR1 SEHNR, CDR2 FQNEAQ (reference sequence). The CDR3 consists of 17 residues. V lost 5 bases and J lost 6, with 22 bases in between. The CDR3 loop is CASSVRRRNQVPGELFF. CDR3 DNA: TGTGCCAGCAGCGTAAGACGGCGTAATCAGGTTCCCGGGGAGCTGTTTTTT.

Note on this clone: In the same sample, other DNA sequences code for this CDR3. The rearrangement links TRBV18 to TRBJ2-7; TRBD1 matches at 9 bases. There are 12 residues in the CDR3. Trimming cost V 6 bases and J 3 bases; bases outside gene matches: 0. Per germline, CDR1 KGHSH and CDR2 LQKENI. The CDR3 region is CASSGQGYEQYF. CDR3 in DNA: TGTGCCAGCTCGGGACAGGGCTACGAGCAGTACTTC.

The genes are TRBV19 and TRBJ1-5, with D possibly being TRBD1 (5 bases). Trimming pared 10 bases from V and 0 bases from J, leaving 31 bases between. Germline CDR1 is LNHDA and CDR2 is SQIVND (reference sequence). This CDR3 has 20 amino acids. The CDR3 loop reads CATMNPSPGPTGYSNQPQHF. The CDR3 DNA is TGTGCCACCATGAACCCCTCTCCGGGACCTACGGGCTATAGCAATCAGCCCCAGCATTTT.

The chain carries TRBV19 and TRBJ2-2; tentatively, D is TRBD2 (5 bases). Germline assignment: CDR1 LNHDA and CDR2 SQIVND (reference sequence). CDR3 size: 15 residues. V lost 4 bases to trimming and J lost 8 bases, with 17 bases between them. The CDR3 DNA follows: TGTGCCAGTAGTAAAGGGAGTGACTGGGAGGGGGAGCTGTTTTTT. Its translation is CASSKGSDWEGELFF.

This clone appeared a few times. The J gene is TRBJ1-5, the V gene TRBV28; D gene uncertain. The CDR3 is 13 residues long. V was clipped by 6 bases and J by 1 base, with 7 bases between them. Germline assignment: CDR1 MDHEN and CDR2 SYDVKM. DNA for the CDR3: TGTGCCAGCAGACAGCTAAGCAATCAGCCCCAGCATTTT. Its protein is CASRQLSNQPQHF.

CDR3 DNA sequence: TGTGCCAGCTCACCATTTACCCAGGAGAGCTCTGGAAACACCATATATTTT. Translated, it gives CASSPFTQESSGNTIYF. The chain couples TRBV18 to TRBJ1-3; no reliable D call. Trimming stripped 2 bases from V and 0 bases from J, with 14 bases between. The CDR3 has 17 residues. The germline V gene has CDR1 KGHSH and CDR2 LQKENI. The full variable domain, completed using reference TRBV18 and TRBJ1-3, is NAGVMQNPRHLVRRRGQEARLRCSPMKGHSHVYWYRQLPEEGLKFMVYLQKENIIDESGMPKERFSAEFPKEGPSILRIQQVVRGDSAAYFCASSPFTQESSGNTIYFGEGSWLTVV.

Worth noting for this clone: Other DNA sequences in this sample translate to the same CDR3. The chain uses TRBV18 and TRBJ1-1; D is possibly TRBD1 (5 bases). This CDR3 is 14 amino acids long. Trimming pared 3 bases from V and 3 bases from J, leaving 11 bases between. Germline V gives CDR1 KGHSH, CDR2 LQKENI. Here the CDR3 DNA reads TGTGCCAGCTCACCCCAGGGCTTGGACACTGAAGCTTTCTTT. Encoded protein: CASSPQGLDTEAFF.

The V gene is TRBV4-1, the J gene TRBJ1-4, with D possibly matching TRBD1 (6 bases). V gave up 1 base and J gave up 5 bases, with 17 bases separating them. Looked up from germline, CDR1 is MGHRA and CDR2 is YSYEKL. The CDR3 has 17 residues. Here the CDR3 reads CASSQALTTGSNEKLFF. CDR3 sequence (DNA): TGCGCCAGCAGCCAAGCCCTCACGACAGGCTCCAATGAAAAACTGTTTTTT.

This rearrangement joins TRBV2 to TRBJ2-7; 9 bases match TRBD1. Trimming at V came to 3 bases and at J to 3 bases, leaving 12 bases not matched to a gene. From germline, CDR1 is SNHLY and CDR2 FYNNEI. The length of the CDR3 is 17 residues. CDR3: CASSDETGGSWDYEQYF. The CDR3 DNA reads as TGTGCCAGCAGTGATGAGACAGGGGGATCTTGGGACTACGAGCAGTACTTC.

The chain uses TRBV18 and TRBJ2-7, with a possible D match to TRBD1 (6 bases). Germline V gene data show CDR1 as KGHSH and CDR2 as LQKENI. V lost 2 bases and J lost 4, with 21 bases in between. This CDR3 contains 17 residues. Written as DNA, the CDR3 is TGTGCCAGCTCACCATGGCCCCCAGGGGAGCCCAGGTACGAGCAGTACTTC. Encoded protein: CASSPWPPGEPRYEQYF.

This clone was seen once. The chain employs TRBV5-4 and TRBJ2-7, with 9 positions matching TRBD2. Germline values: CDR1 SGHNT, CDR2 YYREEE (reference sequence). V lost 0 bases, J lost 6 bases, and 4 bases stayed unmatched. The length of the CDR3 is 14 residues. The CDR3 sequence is CASSLVAGEGEQYF. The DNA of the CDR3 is TGTGCCAGCAGCTTGGTAGCGGGAGAGGGCGAGCAGTACTTC.

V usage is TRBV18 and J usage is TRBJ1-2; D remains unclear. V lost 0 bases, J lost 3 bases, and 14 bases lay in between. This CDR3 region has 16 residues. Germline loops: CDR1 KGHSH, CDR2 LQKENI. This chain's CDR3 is CASSPPEGSGDYGYTF. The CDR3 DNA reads TGTGCCAGCTCACCACCGGAGGGAAGCGGCGACTATGGCTACACCTTC.

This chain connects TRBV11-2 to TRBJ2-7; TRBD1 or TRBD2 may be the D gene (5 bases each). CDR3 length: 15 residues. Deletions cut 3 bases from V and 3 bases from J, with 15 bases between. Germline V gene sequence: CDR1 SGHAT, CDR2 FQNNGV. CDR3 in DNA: TGTGCCAGCAGCTTGGGGGACGGATCGCACTACGAGCAGTACTTC. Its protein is CASSLGDGSHYEQYF. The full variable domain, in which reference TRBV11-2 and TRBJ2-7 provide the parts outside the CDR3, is EAGVAQSPRYKIIEKRQSVAFWCNPISGHATLYWYQQILGQGPKLLIQFQNNGVVDDSQLPKDRFSAERLKGVDSTLKIQPAKLEDSAVYLCASSLGDGSHYEQYFGPGTRLTVT.

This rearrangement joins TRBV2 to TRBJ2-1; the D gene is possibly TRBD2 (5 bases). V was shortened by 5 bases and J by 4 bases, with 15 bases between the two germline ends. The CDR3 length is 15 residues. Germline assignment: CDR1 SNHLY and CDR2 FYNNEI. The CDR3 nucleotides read TGTGCCAGCAGTACAAGCGGAGGTCCTTACAATGAGCAGTTCTTC. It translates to CASSTSGGPYNEQFF.

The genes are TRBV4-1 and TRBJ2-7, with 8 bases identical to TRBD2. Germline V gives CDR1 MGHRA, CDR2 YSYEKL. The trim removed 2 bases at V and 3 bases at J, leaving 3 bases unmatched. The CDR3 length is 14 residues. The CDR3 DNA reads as TGCGCCAGCAGCCAACCCGGGGGGGGCTACGAGCAGTACTTC. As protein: CASSQPGGGYEQYF.

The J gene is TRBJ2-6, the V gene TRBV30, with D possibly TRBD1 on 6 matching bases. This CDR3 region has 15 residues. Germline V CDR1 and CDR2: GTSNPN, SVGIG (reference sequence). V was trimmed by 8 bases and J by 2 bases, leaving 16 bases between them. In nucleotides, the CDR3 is TGTGCCGGATTGACAGGTACCCCTGGGGCCAACGTCCTGACTTTC. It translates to CAGLTGTPGANVLTF. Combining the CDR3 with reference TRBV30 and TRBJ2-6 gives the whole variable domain SQTIHQWPATLVQPVGSPLSLECTVEGTSNPNLYWYRQAAGRGLQLLFYSVGIGQISSEVPQNLSASRPQDRQFILSSKKLLLSDSGFYLCAGLTGTPGANVLTFGAGSRLTVL.

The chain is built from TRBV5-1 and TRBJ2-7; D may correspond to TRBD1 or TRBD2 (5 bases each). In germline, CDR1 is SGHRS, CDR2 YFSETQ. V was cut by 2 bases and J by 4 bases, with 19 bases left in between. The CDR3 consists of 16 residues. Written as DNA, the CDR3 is TGCGCCAGCAGCTTCCCGGGGCGTCTGGAGCCTTACGAGCAGTACTTC. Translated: CASSFPGRLEPYEQYF.

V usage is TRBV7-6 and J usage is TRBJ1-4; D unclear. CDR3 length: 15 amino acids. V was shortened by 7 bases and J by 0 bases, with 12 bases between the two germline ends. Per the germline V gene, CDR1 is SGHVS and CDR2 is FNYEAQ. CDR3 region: CASTLPLPTNEKLFF. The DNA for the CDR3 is TGTGCCAGCACCCTCCCCCTACCAACTAATGAAAAACTGTTTTTT.

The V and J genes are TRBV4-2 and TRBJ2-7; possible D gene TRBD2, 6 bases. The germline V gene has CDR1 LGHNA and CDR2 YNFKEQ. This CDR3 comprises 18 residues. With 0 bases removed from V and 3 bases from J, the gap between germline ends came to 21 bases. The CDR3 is CASSQEELVWDSHYEQYF. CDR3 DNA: TGTGCCAGCAGCCAAGAAGAGTTGGTATGGGACTCCCACTACGAGCAGTACTTC.

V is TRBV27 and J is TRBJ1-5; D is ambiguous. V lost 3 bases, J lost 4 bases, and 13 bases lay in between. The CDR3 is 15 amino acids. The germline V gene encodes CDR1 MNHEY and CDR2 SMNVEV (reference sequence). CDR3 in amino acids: CASSFVGSGNQPQHF. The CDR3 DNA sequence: TGTGCCAGCAGTTTTGTGGGAAGTGGGAATCAGCCCCAGCATTTT.

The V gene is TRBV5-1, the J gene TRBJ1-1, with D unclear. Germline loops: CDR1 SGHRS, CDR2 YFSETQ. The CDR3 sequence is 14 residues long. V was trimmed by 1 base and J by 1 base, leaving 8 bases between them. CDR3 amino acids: CASSLIGENTEAFF. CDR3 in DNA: TGCGCCAGCAGCTTGATCGGGGAGAACACTGAAGCTTTCTTT.

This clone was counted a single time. The CDR3 here is CASSQYPGLAIGEVETQYF. In nucleotides, the CDR3 is TGCGCCAGCAGCCAATATCCGGGACTAGCAATAGGAGAGGTAGAGACCCAGTACTTC. The V gene is TRBV4-1, the J gene TRBJ2-5; 9 nucleotides agree with TRBD2. The germline V gene encodes CDR1 MGHRA and CDR2 YSYEKL. Unmatched junction bases numbered 17, after V lost 2 bases and J lost 4 bases. This CDR3 spans 19 amino acids.

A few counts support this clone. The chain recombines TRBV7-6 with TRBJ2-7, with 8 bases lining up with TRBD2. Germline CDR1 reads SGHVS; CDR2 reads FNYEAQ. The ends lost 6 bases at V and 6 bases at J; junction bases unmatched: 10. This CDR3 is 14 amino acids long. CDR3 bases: TGTGCCAGCAGTACCGGGACTAGTACCTCCGAGCAGTACTTC. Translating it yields CASSTGTSTSEQYF.